The TCR beta chain under discussion was sequenced for a study of cytomegalovirus exposure and HLA in healthy donors. Findings and limits, study-wide: In a later analysis, parvovirus B19, influenza, CMV and Epstein-Barr virus appeared linked to several top co-occurrence clusters. Within an earlier analysis, most TCR beta V segments proved productive either about 87% or about 30% of the time. Researchers counted roughly 160 TCR beta chains as cytomegalovirus-associated.

In the PCR, 60 Vbeta and 13 Jbeta primers were used. Profiled with immunoSEQ multiplex PCR; TCRdb holds only in-frame clones, not every one. The sample comprises 160,000 or so clones, roughly 79% of which are singletons, and roughly 5.2% rests with the top ten. The germline CDR1 and CDR2 sequences are SGHTA and FQGTGA. The CDR3 has 15 residues. V was clipped by 5 bases and J by 8 bases; unmatched bases: 6. As concerns this clone: Its antigen is as yet unknown.

Sequenced: PBMCs. This receptor was obtained from a woman aged 18-29 years in good health and CMV-seropositive. This chain joins TRBV7-3 and TRBJ2-2; 12 bases map to TRBD2. CDR3 in amino acids: CASSPGLAGKGELFF. Written as DNA, the CDR3 is TGTGCCAGCAGCCCTGGACTAGCGGGGAAAGGGGAGCTGTTTTTT.